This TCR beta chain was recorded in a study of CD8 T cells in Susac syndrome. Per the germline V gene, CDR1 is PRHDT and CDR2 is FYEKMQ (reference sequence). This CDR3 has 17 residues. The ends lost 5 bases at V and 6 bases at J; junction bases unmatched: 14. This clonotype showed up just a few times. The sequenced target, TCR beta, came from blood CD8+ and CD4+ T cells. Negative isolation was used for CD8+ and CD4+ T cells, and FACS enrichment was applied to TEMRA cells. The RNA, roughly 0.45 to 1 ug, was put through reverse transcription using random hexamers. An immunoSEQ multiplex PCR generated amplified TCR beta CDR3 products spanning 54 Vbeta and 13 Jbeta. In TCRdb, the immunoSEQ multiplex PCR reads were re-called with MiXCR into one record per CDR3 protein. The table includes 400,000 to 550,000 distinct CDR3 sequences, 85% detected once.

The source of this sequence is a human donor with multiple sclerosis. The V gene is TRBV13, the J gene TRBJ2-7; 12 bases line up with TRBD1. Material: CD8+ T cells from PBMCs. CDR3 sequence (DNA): TGTGCCAGCAGCCCCCGTCCGGGACAGGGGGCGCTTAGCGAGCAGTACTTC. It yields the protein CASSPRPGQGALSEQYF.